The following is a T cell receptor (beta chain) sequence with its context. Per the original data handling: How many nucleated cells were present was estimated from reference gene primer amplification. Libraries were prepared by immunoSEQ multiplex PCR; TCRdb keeps only in-frame clonotypes and omits some of them. The DNA gave D and trimming, while V, J and clone size come from that table. Found here are about 220,000 clones, 70% to 90% of them singletons; the top ten hold roughly 13%. This sample stems from a study of blood T cell repertoires in COVID-19. Study details: Sources were T cells, B-cell-depleted T cells, or PBMCs; the material itself was cDNA or gDNA.

The CDR3 is 17 residues long. The J segment lost 4 bases and the V segment lost 1 base, leaving 11 bases of the junction unmatched. Germline V lookup: CDR1 MGHDK, CDR2 SYGVNS. The sequence derives from a human donor in a cohort sampled during active COVID-19. The sample was peripheral blood. This chain uses TRBV25-1 with TRBJ1-2; 8 positions agree with TRBD1. CDR3 sequence reads: CASSESLGQGRGYGYTF. Written as DNA, the CDR3 is TGTGCCAGCAGTGAATCCCTAGGACAGGGCAGAGGCTATGGCTACACCTTC.